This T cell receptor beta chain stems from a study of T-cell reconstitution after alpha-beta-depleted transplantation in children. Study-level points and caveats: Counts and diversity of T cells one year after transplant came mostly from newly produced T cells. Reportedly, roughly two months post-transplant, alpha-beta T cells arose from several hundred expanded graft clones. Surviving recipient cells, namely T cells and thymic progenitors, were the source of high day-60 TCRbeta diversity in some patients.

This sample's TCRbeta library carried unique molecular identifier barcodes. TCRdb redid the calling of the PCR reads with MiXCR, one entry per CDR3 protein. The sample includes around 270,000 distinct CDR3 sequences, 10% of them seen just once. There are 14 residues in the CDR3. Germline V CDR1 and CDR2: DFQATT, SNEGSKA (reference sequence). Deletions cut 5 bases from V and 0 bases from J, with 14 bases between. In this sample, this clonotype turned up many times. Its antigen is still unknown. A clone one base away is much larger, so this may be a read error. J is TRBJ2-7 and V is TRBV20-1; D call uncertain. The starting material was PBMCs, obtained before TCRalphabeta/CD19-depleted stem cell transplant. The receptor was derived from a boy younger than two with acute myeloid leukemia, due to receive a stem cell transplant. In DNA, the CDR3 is TGCAGTGCTCCAGCTTACTCGCTCTCCTACGAGCAGTACTTC. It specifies CSAPAYSLSYEQYF.